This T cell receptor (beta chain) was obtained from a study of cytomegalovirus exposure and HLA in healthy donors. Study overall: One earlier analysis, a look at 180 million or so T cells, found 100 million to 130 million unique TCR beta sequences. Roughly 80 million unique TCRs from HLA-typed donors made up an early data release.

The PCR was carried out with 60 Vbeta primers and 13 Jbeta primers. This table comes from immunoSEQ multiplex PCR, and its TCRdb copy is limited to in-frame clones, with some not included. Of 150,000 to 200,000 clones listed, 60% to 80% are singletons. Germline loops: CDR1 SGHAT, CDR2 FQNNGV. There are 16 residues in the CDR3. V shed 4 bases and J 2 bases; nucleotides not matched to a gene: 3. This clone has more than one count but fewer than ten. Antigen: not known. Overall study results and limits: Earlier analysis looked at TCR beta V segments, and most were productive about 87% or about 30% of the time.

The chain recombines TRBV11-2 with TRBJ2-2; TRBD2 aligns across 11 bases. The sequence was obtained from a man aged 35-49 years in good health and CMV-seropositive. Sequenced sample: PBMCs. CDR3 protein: CASSSSGRLNTGELFF. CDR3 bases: TGTGCCAGCAGCTCTAGCGGGAGGCTTAACACCGGGGAGCTGTTTTTT.